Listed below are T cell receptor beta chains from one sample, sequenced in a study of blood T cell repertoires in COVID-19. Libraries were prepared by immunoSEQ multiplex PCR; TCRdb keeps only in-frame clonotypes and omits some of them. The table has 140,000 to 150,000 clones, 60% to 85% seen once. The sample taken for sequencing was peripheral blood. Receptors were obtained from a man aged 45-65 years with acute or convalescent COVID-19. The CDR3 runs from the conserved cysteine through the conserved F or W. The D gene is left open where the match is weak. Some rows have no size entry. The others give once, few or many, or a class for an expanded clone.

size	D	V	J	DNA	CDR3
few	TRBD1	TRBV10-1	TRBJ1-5	TGCGCCAGCAGGGACAGGTCTGGCAGCAATCAGCCCCAGCATTTT	CASRDRSGSNQPQHF
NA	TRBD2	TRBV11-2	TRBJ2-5	TGTGCCAGCAGGGGCCAGGCGGGGGGGTACCAAGAGACCCAGTACTTC	CASRGQAGGYQETQYF
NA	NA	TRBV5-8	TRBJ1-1	TGTGCCAGCAGCTACAGGTTCACTGAAGCTTTCTTT	CASSYRFTEAFF
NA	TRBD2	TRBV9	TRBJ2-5	TGTGCCAGCAGCGTCCGGGGGGAAGAGACCCAGTACTTC	CASSVRGEETQYF
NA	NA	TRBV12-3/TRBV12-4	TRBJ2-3	TGTGCCAGCAGGAGGGTAGATACGCAGTATTTT	CASRRVDTQYF
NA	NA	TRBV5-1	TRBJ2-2	TGCGCCAGCAGCTTGGATGGGCAGGGCACCGGGGAGCTGTTTTTT	CASSLDGQGTGELFF
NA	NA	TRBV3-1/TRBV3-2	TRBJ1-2	TGTGCCAGCAGCGGGGGGTCCTATGGCTACACCTTC	CASSGGSYGYTF
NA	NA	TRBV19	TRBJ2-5	TGTGCCGTAAGCCCAGGTTTAGGCGAGACCCAGTACTTC	CAVSPGLGETQYF
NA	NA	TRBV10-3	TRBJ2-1	TGTGCCACAAAAGAGAACAATGAGCAGTTCTTC	CATKENNEQFF
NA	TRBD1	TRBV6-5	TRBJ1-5	TGTGCCAGTCACAGGGGGGTGGGCAATCAGCCCCAGCATTTT	CASHRGVGNQPQHF
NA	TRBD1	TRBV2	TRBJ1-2	TGTGCCAGCAGTTACACAGGGGCAACTAACTATGGCTACACCTTC	CASSYTGATNYGYTF
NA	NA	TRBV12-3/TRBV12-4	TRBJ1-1	TGTGCCAGCAGTTTAAATCAGGGAACGGTAGCTTTCTTT	CASSLNQGTVAFF